This record concerns one T cell receptor beta chain sequence. The data are from a study of T cells in Graves' hyperthyroidism and ophthalmopathy. Amplified TCR beta CDR3 regions came from RNA transcripts. An initial round of RT-PCR targeting the TCR CDR3 relied on the HTBI primer set. TCRdb re-called the multiplex PCR reads through MiXCR, storing one row per CDR3 protein. The repertoire consists of 350,000 to 450,000 distinct CDR3 sequences, with approximately 15% occurring once and the leading ten covering approximately 11%. No progression to ophthalmopathy during 18 months of follow-up defined stable disease. The CDR3 is 15 residues long. Looked up from germline, CDR1 is LNHDA and CDR2 is SQIVND (reference sequence). Trimming cost V 5 bases and J 4 bases; bases outside gene matches: 4.

Sequencing was performed on blood. This rearrangement joins TRBV19 to TRBJ2-3; TRBD2 matches 12 bases. The sequence was collected from a woman aged 60-75 years with Graves' hyperthyroidism. CDR3 sequence (DNA): TGTGCCAGTAGTCTAGCGGGAGGGTTCGCAGATACGCAGTATTTT. Its translation: CASSLAGGFADTQYF.